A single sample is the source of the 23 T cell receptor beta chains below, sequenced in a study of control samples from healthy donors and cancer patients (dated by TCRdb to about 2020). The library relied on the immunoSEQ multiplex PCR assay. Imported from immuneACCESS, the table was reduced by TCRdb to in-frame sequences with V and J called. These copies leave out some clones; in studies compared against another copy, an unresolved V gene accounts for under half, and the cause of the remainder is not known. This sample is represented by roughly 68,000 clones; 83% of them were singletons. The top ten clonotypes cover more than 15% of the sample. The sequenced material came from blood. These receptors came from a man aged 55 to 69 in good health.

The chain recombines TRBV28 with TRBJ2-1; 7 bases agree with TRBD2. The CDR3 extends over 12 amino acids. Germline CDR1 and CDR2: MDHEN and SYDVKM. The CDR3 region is CVAGARYNEQFF. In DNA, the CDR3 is TGTGTTGCGGGAGCGCGCTACAATGAGCAGTTCTTC.

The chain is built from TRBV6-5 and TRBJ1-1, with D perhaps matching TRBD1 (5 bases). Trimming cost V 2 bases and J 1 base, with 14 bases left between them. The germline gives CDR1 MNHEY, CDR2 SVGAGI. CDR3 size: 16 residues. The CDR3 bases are TGTGCCAGCAGTTACCGGGACTCTGGGGGGAACACTGAAGCTTTCTTT. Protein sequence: CASSYRDSGGNTEAFF.

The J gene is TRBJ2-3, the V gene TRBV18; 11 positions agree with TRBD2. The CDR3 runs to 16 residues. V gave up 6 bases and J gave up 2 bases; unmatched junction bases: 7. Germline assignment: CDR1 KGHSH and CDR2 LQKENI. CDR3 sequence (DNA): TGTGCCAGCTCGCTTACTAGCGGGGGAATCACAGATACGCAGTATTTT. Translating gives CASSLTSGGITDTQYF.

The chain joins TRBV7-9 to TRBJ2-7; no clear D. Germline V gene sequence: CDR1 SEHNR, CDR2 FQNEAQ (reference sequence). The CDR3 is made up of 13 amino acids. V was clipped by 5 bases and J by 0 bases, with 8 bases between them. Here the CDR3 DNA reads TGTGCCAGCAGCCGTCCCCCCTCCTACGAGCAGTACTTC. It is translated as CASSRPPSYEQYF.

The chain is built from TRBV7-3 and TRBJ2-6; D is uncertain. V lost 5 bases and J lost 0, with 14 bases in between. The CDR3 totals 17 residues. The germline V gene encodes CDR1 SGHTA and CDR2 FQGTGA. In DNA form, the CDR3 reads TGTGCCAGCAGCCCTGGCCAGGAATACTCTGGGGCCAACGTCCTGACTTTC. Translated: CASSPGQEYSGANVLTF.

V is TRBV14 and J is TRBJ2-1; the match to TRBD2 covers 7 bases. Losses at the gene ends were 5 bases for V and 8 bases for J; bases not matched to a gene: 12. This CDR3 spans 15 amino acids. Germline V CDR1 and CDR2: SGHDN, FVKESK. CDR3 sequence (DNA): TGTGCCAGCAGCTTAAGTCTGGTAGCGGGCTATGAGCAGTTCTTC. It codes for CASSLSLVAGYEQFF.

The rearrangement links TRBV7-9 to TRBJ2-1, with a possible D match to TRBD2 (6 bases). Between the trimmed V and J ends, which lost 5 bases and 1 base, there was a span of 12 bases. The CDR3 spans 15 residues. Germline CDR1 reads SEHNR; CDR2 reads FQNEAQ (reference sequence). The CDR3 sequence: CASSRIAGSYNEQFF. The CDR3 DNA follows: TGTGCCAGCAGCCGGATCGCGGGGTCCTACAATGAGCAGTTCTTC.

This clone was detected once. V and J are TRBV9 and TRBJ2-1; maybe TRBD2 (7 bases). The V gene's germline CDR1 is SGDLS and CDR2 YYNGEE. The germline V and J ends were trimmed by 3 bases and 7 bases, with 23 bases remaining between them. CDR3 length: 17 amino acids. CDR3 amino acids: CASSGGGQGPFGNEQFF. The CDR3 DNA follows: TGTGCCAGCAGCGGGGGGGGCCAGGGCCCCTTCGGGAATGAGCAGTTCTTC. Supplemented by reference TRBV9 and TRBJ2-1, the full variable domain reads DSGVTQTPKHLITATGQRVTLRCSPRSGDLSVYWYQQSLDQGLQFLIQYYNGEERAKGNILERFSAQQFPDLHSELNLSSLELGDSALYFCASSGGGQGPFGNEQFFGPGTRLTVL.

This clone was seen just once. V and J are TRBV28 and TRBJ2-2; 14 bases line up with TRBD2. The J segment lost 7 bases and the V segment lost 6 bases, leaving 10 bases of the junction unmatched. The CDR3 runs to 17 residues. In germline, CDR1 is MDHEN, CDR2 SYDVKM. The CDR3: CASSLRGTSGRLGELFF. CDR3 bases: TGTGCCAGCAGCCTAAGGGGGACTAGCGGGAGACTCGGGGAGCTGTTTTTT.

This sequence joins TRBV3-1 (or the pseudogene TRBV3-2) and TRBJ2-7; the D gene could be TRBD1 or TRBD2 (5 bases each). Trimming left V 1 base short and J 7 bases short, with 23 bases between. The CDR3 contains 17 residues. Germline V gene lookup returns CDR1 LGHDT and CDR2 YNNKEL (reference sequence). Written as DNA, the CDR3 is TGTGCCAGCAGCCAAGCCGGAGGTGGGGCTGACGACTGGGAGCAGTACTTC. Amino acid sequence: CASSQAGGGADDWEQYF.

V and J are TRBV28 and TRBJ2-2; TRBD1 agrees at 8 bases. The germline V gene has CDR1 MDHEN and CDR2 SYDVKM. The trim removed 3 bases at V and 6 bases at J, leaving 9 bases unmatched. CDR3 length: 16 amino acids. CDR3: CASSLGWRQGSGELFF. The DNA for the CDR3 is TGTGCCAGCAGTTTGGGTTGGCGACAGGGGTCCGGGGAGCTGTTTTTT.

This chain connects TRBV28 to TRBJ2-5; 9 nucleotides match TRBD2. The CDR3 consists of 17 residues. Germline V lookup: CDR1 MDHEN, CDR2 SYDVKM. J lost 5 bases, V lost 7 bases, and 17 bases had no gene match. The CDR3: CASNPFSLSGSGETQYF. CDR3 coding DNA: TGTGCCAGCAACCCCTTCTCCCTTAGCGGGAGTGGGGAGACCCAGTACTTC. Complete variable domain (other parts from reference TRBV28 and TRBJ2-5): DVKVTQSSRYLVKRTGEKVFLECVQDMDHENMFWYRQDPGLGLRLIYFSYDVKMKEKGDIPEGYSVSREKKERFSLILESASTNQTSMYLCASNPFSLSGSGETQYFGPGTRLLVL.

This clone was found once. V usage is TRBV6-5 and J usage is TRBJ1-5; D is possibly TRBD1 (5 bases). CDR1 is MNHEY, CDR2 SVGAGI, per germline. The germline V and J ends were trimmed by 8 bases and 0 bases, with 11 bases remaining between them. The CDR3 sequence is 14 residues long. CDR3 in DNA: TGTGCCAGCTTATTAGACAGTAGCAATCAGCCCCAGCATTTT. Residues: CASLLDSSNQPQHF.

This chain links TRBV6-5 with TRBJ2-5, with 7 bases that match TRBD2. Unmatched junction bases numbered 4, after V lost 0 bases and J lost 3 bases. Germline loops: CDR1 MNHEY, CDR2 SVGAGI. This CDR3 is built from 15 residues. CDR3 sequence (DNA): TGTGCCAGCAGTTACTCGACGGGAGGTAAAGAGACCCAGTACTTC. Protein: CASSYSTGGKETQYF.

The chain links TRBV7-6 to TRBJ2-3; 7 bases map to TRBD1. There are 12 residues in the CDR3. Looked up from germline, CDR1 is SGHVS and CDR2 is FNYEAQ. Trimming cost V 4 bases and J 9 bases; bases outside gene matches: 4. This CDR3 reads CASSSTGNTQYF. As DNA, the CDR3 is TGTGCCAGCAGCTCGACAGGGAACACGCAGTATTTT.

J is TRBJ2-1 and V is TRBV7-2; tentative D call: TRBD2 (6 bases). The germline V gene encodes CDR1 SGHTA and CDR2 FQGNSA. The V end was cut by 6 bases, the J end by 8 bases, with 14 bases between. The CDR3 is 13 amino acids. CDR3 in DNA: TGTGCCAGCAGTCGGGACTCTGCATATGAGCAGTTCTTC. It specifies CASSRDSAYEQFF.

The CDR3 nucleotides read TGTGCCAGCAGTCCCGGACAGGGTTGGGGCTACACCTTC. Its protein product is CASSPGQGWGYTF. The rearrangement uses TRBV12-3 or TRBV12-4 and TRBJ1-2; 8 bases map to TRBD1. Unmatched junction bases numbered 7, after V lost 5 bases and J lost 8 bases. The CDR3 consists of 13 residues.

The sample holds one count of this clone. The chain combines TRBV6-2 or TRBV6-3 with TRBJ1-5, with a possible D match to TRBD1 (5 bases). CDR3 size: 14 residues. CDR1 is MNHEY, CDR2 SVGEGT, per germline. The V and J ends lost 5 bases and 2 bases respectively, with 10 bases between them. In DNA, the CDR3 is TGTGCCAGCAGTACAAGAGGGGGCAATCAGCCCCAGCATTTT. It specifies CASSTRGGNQPQHF.

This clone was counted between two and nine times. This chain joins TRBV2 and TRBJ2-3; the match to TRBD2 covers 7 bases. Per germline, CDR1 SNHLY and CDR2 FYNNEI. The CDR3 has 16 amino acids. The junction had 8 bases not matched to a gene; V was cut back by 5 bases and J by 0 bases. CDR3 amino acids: CASSLSSGSSTDTQYF. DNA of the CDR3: TGTGCCAGCAGTCTCTCTAGCGGTTCTAGCACAGATACGCAGTATTTT.

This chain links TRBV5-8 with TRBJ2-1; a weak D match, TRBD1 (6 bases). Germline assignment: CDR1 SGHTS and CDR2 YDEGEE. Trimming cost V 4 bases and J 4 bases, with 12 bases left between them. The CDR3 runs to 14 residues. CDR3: CASSRQQGYNEQFF. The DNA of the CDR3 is TGTGCCAGCAGCCGGCAACAGGGATACAATGAGCAGTTCTTC.

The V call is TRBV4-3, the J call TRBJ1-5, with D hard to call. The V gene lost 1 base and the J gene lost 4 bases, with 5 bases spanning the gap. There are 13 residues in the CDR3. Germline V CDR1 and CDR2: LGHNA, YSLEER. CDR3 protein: CASSQGINQPQHF. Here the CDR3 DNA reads TGCGCCAGCAGCCAAGGAATTAATCAGCCCCAGCATTTT.

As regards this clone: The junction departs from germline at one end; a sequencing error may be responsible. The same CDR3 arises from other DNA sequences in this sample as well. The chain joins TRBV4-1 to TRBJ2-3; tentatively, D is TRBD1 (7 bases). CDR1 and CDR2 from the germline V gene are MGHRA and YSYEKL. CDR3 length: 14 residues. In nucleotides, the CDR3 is TGCGCCAGTAGCCAGGGGGGCACGAGGGATACGCAGTATTTT. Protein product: CASSQGGTRDTQYF.

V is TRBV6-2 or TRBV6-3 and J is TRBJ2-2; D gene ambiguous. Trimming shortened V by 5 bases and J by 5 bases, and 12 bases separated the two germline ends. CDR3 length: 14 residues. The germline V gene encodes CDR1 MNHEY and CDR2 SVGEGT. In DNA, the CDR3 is TGTGCCAGCAGTATTTTAGTCGTAACCGGGGAGCTGTTTTTT. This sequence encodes CASSILVVTGELFF.